Here is one TCR beta chain with its context. CDR1 and CDR2 from the germline V gene are DFQATT and SNEGSKA (reference sequence). With 5 bases removed from V and 9 bases from J, the gap between germline ends came to 17 bases. This CDR3 has 14 amino acids. TCRdb re-analysed the 5' RACE reads in MiXCR, keeping a single row per CDR3 protein. The sample lists 6,500 to 10,000 distinct CDR3 sequences; about a sixth were seen once. The sequenced sample was memory CD4+ T cells sorted from blood. Subset in this sample: memory CD4+ T cells, CD4+CD45RO+CD25-. The chain joins TRBV20-1 to TRBJ1-6; tentatively, D is TRBD1 (6 bases). The origin of this receptor is a female donor with breast cancer. The CDR3 loop reads CSARSGDVVSPLHF. As DNA, the CDR3 is TGCAGTGCTCGATCAGGGGACGTGGTTTCACCCCTCCACTTT.